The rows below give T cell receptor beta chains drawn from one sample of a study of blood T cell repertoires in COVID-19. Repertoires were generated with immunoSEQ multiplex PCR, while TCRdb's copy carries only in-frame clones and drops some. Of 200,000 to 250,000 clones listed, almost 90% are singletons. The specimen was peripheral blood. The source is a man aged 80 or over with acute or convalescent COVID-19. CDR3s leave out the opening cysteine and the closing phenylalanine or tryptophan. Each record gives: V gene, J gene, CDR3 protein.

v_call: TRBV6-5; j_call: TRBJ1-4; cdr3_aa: ASSYSGQGGLEKLF
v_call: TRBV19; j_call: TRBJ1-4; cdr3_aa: ASSMLEGAREKLF
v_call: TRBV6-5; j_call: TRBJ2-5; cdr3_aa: ASKLAGQETQY
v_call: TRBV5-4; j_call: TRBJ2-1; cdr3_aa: ASSLAGSPIRF
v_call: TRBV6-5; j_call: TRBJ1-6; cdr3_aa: ASSYGTRPFPLH
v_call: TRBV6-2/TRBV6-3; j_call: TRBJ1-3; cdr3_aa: ASSPTAGRGGNTIY
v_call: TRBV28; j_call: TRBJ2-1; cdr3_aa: ASSPIAGEQF
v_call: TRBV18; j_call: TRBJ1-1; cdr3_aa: ASSPFIGQGGEAF
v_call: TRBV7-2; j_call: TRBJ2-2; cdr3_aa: ASSLEAGNTGELF
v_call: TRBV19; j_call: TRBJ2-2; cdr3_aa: ASTGAGELF
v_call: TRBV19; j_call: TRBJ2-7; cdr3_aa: ASSIRDRGSPGY
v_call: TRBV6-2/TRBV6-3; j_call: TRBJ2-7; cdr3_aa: ASSYSTGVAYEQY
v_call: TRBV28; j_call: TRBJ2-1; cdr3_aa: ASRRRGTYNEQF
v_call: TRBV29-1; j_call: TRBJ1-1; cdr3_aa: SVGQGQWTEAF
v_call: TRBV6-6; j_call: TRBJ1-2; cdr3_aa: ASSYPGSYGYT
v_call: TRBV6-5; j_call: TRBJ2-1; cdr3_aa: ASRSPGVEEQF
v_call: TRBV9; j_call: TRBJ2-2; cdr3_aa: ASSVVPRLTGETGELF
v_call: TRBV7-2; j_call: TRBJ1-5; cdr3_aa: ASSQVAIGGVGPQH
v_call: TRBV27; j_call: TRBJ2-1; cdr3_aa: ASSLSRERSNEQF
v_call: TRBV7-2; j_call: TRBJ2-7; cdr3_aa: ASSENPSGGAYEQY
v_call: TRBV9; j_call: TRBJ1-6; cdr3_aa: ASSVSGQGSGALH
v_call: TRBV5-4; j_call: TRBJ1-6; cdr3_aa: ASSRGQGAVNSPLH
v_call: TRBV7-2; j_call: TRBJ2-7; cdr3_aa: ASSLMREGLVQY
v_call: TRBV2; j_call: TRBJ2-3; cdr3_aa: ASSELVSTGNSDTQY
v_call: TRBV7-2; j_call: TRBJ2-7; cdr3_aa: ASSLSAGGYEQY
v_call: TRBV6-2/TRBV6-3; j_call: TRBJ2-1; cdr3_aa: ASSFGTSGSNEQF
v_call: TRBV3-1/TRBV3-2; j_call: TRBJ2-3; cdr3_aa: ASSQVGRGDTQY
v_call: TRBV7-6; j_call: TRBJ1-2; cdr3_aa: ASSLAISGGYT
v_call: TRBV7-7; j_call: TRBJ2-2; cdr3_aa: ASSLAMTGFTGELF
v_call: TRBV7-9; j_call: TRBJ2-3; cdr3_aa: ASSWSSPTDTQY
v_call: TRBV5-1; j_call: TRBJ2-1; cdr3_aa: ASSWGQGGEQF
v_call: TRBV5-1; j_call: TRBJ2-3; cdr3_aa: ASSLGSGGSTDTQY
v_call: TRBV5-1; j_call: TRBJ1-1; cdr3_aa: ASTTGTGWNTEAF
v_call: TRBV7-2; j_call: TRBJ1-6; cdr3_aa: ASSPGGSLLYNSPLH
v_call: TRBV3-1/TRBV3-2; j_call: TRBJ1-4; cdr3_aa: ASSQVGTGNEKLF
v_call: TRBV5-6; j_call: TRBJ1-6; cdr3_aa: ASSPTDTLSPLH
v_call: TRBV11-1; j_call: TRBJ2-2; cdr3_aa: ASSFGGSGTGELF
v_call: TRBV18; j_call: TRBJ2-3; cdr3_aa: ASATTPADTQY
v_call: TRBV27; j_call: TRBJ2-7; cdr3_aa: ASRTGTGYYEQY
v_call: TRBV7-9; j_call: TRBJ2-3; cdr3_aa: ASSRDLTDTQY
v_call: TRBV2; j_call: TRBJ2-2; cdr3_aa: ASSEGPGYTGELF
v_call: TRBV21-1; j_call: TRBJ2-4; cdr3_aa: ASSTSHLAKNIQY
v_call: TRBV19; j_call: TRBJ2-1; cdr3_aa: ASSIRRTSGTLGRI
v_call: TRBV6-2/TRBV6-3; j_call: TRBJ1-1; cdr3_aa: ASSYPTGRVRGTEAF
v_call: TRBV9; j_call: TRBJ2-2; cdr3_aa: ASSVGNGGELF
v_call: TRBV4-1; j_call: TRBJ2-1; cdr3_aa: ASSRRSYNEQF